Detailed here is one T cell receptor (beta chain). Its antigen is as yet unknown. What was amplified from RNA transcripts were TCR beta CDR3 regions. The study used the HTBI primer set for a first-round RT-PCR of the TCR CDR3. TCRdb called the multiplex PCR reads again in MiXCR, with one record for every CDR3 protein. The sample lists roughly 700,000 distinct CDR3 sequences; 30% to 40% were seen once. Graves' hyperthyroidism without ophthalmopathy progression within 18 months was termed stable. The study left out patients who had uncontrolled infection, other autoimmune disease, pregnancy or lactation. The data stem from a study of T cells in Graves' hyperthyroidism and ophthalmopathy. Whole-study findings and limits: Most thyroid clonotypes that were expanded above 0.001 also turned up in blood.

CDR1 and CDR2 from the germline V gene are LNHNV and YYDKDF (reference sequence). V was trimmed by 0 bases and J by 1 base, leaving 9 bases between them. The CDR3 extends over 15 amino acids. This chain joins TRBV15 and TRBJ1-1, with a possible D match to TRBD1 (6 bases). Sequences were obtained from blood. The TCR comes from a woman between 40 and 50 years old with Graves' hyperthyroidism. The CDR3 region has the DNA TGTGCCACCAGCAGAGAAGGGGGGAAGAACACTGAAGCTTTCTTT. It is translated as CATSREGGKNTEAFF.